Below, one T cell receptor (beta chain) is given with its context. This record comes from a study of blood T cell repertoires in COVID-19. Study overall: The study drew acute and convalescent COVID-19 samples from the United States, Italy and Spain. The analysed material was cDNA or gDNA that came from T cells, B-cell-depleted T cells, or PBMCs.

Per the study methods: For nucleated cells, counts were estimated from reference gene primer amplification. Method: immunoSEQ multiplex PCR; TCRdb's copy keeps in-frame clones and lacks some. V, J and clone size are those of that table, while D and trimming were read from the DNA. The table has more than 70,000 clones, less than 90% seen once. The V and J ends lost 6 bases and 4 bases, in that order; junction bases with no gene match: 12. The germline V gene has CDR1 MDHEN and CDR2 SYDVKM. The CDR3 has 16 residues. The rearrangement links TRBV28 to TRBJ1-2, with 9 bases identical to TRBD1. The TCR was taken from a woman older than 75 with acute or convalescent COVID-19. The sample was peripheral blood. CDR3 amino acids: CASSPLPGQGPYGYTF. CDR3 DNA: TGTGCCAGCAGCCCTCTACCTGGACAGGGGCCCTATGGCTACACCTTC.